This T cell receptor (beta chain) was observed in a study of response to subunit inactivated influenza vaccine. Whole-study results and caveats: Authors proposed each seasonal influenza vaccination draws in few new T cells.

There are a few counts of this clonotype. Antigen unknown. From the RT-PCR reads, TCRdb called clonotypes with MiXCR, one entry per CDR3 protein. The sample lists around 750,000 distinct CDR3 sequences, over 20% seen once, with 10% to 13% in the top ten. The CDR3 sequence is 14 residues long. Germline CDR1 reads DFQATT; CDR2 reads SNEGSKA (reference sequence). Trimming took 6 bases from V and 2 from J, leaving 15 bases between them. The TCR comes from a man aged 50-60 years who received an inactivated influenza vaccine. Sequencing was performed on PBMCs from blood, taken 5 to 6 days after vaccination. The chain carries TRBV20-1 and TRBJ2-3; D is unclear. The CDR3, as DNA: TGCAGTGCCCTACCCCAGGTACACACAGATACGCAGTATTTT. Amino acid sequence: CSALPQVHTDTQYF.